Below, 23 T cell receptor beta chains from the same sample are listed, as sequenced in a study of T cells after yellow fever vaccination. TCRdb reanalysed the 5' RACE reads using MiXCR and keeps one entry per CDR3 protein. The sample carries 450,000 to 550,000 distinct CDR3 sequences, just over 20% recorded once. The sample here was PBMCs, taken more than 20 days after the first yellow fever vaccination. These receptors originate from a man younger than 35 who received the YFV17D yellow fever vaccine.

The chain carries TRBV9 and TRBJ2-1; the D gene is possibly TRBD1 (5 bases). Germline CDR1 SGDLS, CDR2 YYNGEE. With 4 bases removed from V and 8 bases from J, the gap between germline ends came to 22 bases. The length of the CDR3 is 16 residues. This CDR3 reads CASSSRKGVGSDEQFF. CDR3 nucleotides: TGTGCCAGCAGCAGTAGGAAAGGGGTAGGCTCGGATGAGCAGTTCTTC. The whole variable domain, filled in from reference TRBV9 and TRBJ2-1, reads DSGVTQTPKHLITATGQRVTLRCSPRSGDLSVYWYQQSLDQGLQFLIQYYNGEERAKGNILERFSAQQFPDLHSELNLSSLELGDSALYFCASSSRKGVGSDEQFFGPGTRLTVL.

The rearrangement joins TRBV19 to TRBJ2-1; D may be TRBD2 (6 bases). The CDR3 extends over 12 amino acids. The germline V gene has CDR1 LNHDA and CDR2 SQIVND (reference sequence). The V end lost 6 bases, the J end lost 8 bases, and 11 bases lay between the germline ends. The CDR3 here is CASSGGLYEQFF. The CDR3 nucleotides are TGTGCCAGTAGCGGGGGTCTCTATGAGCAGTTCTTC.

This clonotype was detected many times. The CDR3 DNA sequence: TGTGCCAGCAGCTCATTAGGACAGACTATCTACACCTTC. It translates to CASSSLGQTIYTF. The genes are TRBV7-2 and TRBJ1-2; the D gene is possibly TRBD1 (6 bases). The CDR3 consists of 13 residues. CDR1 is SGHTA and CDR2 is FQGNSA in the germline V gene. V was clipped by 4 bases and J by 10 bases, with 16 bases between them.

Only a few counts were recorded for this clonotype. The V gene is TRBV29-1, the J gene TRBJ2-5; tentative D call: TRBD1 (6 bases). The CDR3 is made up of 13 amino acids. Germline CDR1 and CDR2: SQVTM and ANQGSEA. V lost 6 bases and J lost 4, with 15 bases in between. The CDR3 here is CSVFGQNLETQYF. CDR3 sequence (DNA): TGCAGCGTGTTTGGACAGAATTTAGAGACCCAGTACTTC.

The CDR3 bases are TGTGCCAGCACTAAACAGGGTGGAGACACTGAAGCTTTCTTT. It encodes CASTKQGGDTEAFF. The rearrangement uses TRBV7-2 and TRBJ1-1; TRBD1 is a possible D gene (6 bases). The CDR3 runs 14 residues. The V gene lost 7 bases and the J gene lost 3 bases, with 15 bases spanning the gap. Germline lookup yields CDR1 SGHTA and CDR2 FQGNSA.

This clonotype was counted a few times. The V gene is TRBV4-2, the J gene TRBJ1-5; TRBD1 agrees at 9 bases. CDR1 and CDR2 from the germline V gene are LGHNA and YNFKEQ. This CDR3 comprises 14 residues. V gave up 3 bases and J gave up 5 bases; unmatched junction bases: 2. CDR3 sequence (DNA): TGTGCCAGCAGCCACCGGGACAGGGATCAGCCCCAGCATTTT. This encodes CASSHRDRDQPQHF.

This clonotype showed up just a few times. V gene TRBV5-1 combines with J gene TRBJ1-1, with a possible D match to TRBD1 (6 bases). This CDR3 contains 16 residues. Per the germline V gene, CDR1 is SGHRS and CDR2 is YFSETQ. The ends were cut back, 0 bases at V and 0 bases at J, with 12 bases in the middle. The chain's CDR3 is CASSLVLGGMNTEAFF. The CDR3 nucleotides read TGCGCCAGCAGCTTGGTTCTAGGGGGAATGAACACTGAAGCTTTCTTT.

About this clonotype: The junction does not match germline at one end; this may be a read error. The V gene is TRBV7-6, the J gene TRBJ2-3, with D possibly TRBD2 on 6 matching bases. CDR1 is SGHVS, CDR2 FNYEAQ, per germline. This CDR3 has 15 residues. The CDR3 spells CASTLAEGRTDTQYF. For the CDR3, the DNA is TGTGCCAGCACCTTAGCGGAGGGACGCACAGATACGCAGTATTTT.

The V and J genes are TRBV5-1 and TRBJ2-1, with D tentatively TRBD2 (6 bases). CDR1 and CDR2 from the germline V gene are SGHRS and YFSETQ. The CDR3 runs 14 residues. The V end was cut by 2 bases, the J end by 8 bases, with 14 bases between. This CDR3 is CASSFSRDLYEQFF. Here the CDR3 DNA reads TGCGCCAGCAGCTTCTCCCGGGACTTATATGAGCAGTTCTTC. Complete variable domain (other parts from reference TRBV5-1 and TRBJ2-1): KAGVTQTPRYLIKTRGQQVTLSCSPISGHRSVSWYQQTPGQGLQFLFEYFSETQRNKGNFPGRFSGRQFSNSRSEMNVSTLELGDSALYLCASSFSRDLYEQFFGPGTRLTVL.

The J gene is TRBJ1-2, the V gene TRBV2, with D perhaps TRBD1 (5 bases). CDR1 and CDR2 from the germline V gene are SNHLY and FYNNEI. The CDR3 sequence is 14 residues long. Trimming cost V 7 bases and J 4 bases, with 16 bases left between them. The CDR3: CASTRIGTVYGYTF. DNA for the CDR3: TGTGCCAGCACCAGAATCGGGACGGTCTATGGCTACACCTTC.

A few counts support this clonotype. The genes are TRBV29-1 and TRBJ2-3; TRBD2 is a possible D gene (5 bases). With 8 bases removed from V and 1 base from J, the gap between germline ends came to 16 bases. The CDR3 covers 14 residues. Germline-derived CDR1 and CDR2 are SQVTM and ANQGSEA. The CDR3 region has the DNA TGCAGCCTTCAACTAGGTCAGGGCACAGATACGCAGTATTTT. Its protein product is CSLQLGQGTDTQYF.

The rearrangement joins TRBV7-6 to TRBJ2-5; D is perhaps TRBD2 (6 bases). V shed 4 bases and J shed 2 bases, with 17 bases lying between them. The CDR3 is 16 amino acids. Germline V gives CDR1 SGHVS, CDR2 FNYEAQ. The CDR3 nucleotides read TGTGCCAGCAGCTGGGAGGTGTACCCACATCAAGAGACCCAGTACTTC. This gives the protein CASSWEVYPHQETQYF.

The CDR3 here is CSAPAGGTSSYNEQFF. The CDR3 bases are TGCAGTGCTCCGGCCGGGGGGACTAGCTCCTACAATGAGCAGTTCTTC. This sequence joins TRBV20-1 and TRBJ2-1, with 8 bases matching TRBD2. Looked up from germline, CDR1 is DFQATT and CDR2 is SNEGSKA (reference sequence). The V gene end was trimmed by 5 bases and the J gene end by 0 bases; junction bases not matched to a gene: 9. The CDR3 covers 16 residues.

V is TRBV6-2 or TRBV6-3 and J is TRBJ2-7, with D possibly matching TRBD2 (6 bases). Trimming took off 10 bases at V and 0 bases at J, with 19 bases between the two ends. CDR1 and CDR2 (germline): MNHEY, SVGEGT. The CDR3 is 15 residues long. CDR3: CATRRGPSSSYEQYV. As DNA, the CDR3 is TGTGCCACCAGGAGGGGACCATCGAGCTCCTACGAGCAGTACGTC.

This clonotype was seen a few times. The genes are TRBV28 and TRBJ2-3, with D unresolved. This CDR3 is 13 amino acids long. Deletions cut 1 base from V and 2 bases from J, with 4 bases between. CDR1 is MDHEN and CDR2 is SYDVKM in the germline V gene. The CDR3 here is CASSLYATDTQYF. CDR3 nucleotides: TGTGCCAGCAGTTTATACGCCACAGATACGCAGTATTTT.

The chain couples TRBV7-2 to TRBJ1-2, with D hard to call. There are 13 residues in the CDR3. In germline, CDR1 is SGHTA, CDR2 FQGNSA. V was clipped by 5 bases and J by 4 bases, with 11 bases between them. The CDR3 sequence: CASSPGSFYGYTF. In DNA form, the CDR3 reads TGTGCCAGCAGCCCTGGGTCCTTCTATGGCTACACCTTC.

J is TRBJ2-3 and V is TRBV7-6; 13 bases are a match to TRBD2. The germline V gene encodes CDR1 SGHVS and CDR2 FNYEAQ. V was clipped by 4 bases and J by 6 bases; unmatched bases: 4. The CDR3 is 15 residues long. In DNA form, the CDR3 reads TGTGCCAGCAGCTCGACTAGCGGGGGGTGGGATACGCAGTATTTT. It codes for CASSSTSGGWDTQYF.

This clonotype has more than one count but fewer than ten. This rearrangement joins TRBV5-1 to TRBJ2-5, with D perhaps matching TRBD1 (5 bases). Per the germline V gene, CDR1 is SGHRS and CDR2 is YFSETQ. This CDR3 has 17 amino acids. V gave up 1 base and J gave up 5 bases, with 21 bases separating them. CDR3 in amino acids: CASSLPPGIGNAETQYF. CDR3 coding DNA: TGCGCCAGCAGCTTGCCCCCAGGGATTGGTAATGCGGAGACCCAGTACTTC.

The chain recombines TRBV6-1 with TRBJ2-7; D is unclear. CDR1 and CDR2 (germline): MNHNS, SASEGT. Trimming cost V 7 bases and J 3 bases, with 16 bases left between them. The CDR3 is made up of 14 amino acids. CDR3 protein: CASNPKPEVYEQYF. The CDR3 nucleotides are TGTGCCAGCAACCCGAAGCCCGAAGTCTACGAGCAGTACTTC.

V usage is TRBV9 and J usage is TRBJ2-7; the D is unclear. The germline gives CDR1 SGDLS, CDR2 YYNGEE. V was pared by 0 bases and J by 4 bases, with 14 bases between. This CDR3 is 15 amino acids long. The CDR3 is CASSVGSQEKYEQYF. CDR3 DNA sequence: TGTGCCAGCAGCGTAGGGTCGCAGGAAAAGTACGAGCAGTACTTC.

This clonotype was observed a few times. The chain couples TRBV3-1 to TRBJ2-1; a possible D gene is TRBD2 (5 bases). The CDR3 has 14 amino acids. CDR1 and CDR2 (germline): LGHDT, YNNKEL (reference sequence). Between the trimmed V and J ends, which lost 3 bases and 3 bases, there was a span of 9 bases. CDR3 sequence reads: CASSHHRDYNEQFF. CDR3 nucleotides: TGTGCCAGCAGCCATCACCGGGACTACAATGAGCAGTTCTTC.

This clonotype has just a few counts. This chain links TRBV7-2 with TRBJ2-3, with D tentatively TRBD1 (5 bases). V was trimmed by 5 bases and J by 2 bases, leaving 17 bases between them. This CDR3 has 16 residues. Germline loops: CDR1 SGHTA, CDR2 FQGNSA. The DNA for the CDR3 is TGTGCCAGCAGCCCCCTGGGGCCAACCGACACAGATACGCAGTATTTT. This codes for CASSPLGPTDTDTQYF.

The J gene is TRBJ2-7, the V gene TRBV19; possibly TRBD1 or TRBD2 for D (5 bases each). Between the trimmed V and J ends, which lost 3 bases and 3 bases, there was a span of 12 bases. The germline V gene encodes CDR1 LNHDA and CDR2 SQIVND (reference sequence). The CDR3 extends over 14 amino acids. CDR3 bases: TGTGCCAGTAGTATTGGGGGAAGTGGCTACGAGCAGTACTTC. Protein product: CASSIGGSGYEQYF.